These T cell receptor beta chains were read from a single sample in a study of T cells in narcolepsy. The method was immunoSEQ multiplex PCR; TCRdb's version includes in-frame clones alone and lacks a portion of them. Here the sample spans nearly 25,000 clones, around two thirds being singletons. The sequenced sample was memory (CD45RA-) CD4+ T cells from blood. The receptor set was obtained from a human donor in good health. Each CDR3 is given without its conserved first and last residue. The order of the fields is CDR3 length, D gene, V gene, J gene, CDR3 protein. A D gene is named only where the DNA matches it firmly.

len: 11; d_gene: TRBD1; v_gene: TRBV30; j_gene: TRBJ1-3; CDR3aa: AWSGTGAWKSY
len: 14; d_gene: TRBD2; v_gene: TRBV5-4; j_gene: TRBJ2-2; CDR3aa: ASSDWTRRNTGELF
len: 13; d_gene: NA; v_gene: TRBV18; j_gene: TRBJ2-3; CDR3aa: ASSAGFSIADTQY
len: 11; d_gene: NA; v_gene: TRBV5-1; j_gene: TRBJ1-2; CDR3aa: ASSTEGLYGYT
len: 10; d_gene: NA; v_gene: TRBV28; j_gene: TRBJ1-2; CDR3aa: ASSFRGGGYT
len: 9; d_gene: NA; v_gene: TRBV30; j_gene: TRBJ2-1; CDR3aa: AWMARDEQF
len: 12; d_gene: NA; v_gene: TRBV4-3; j_gene: TRBJ1-2; CDR3aa: ASSQDLGKGGYT
len: 12; d_gene: NA; v_gene: TRBV4-2; j_gene: TRBJ2-1; CDR3aa: ASSQDRGATEQF
len: 13; d_gene: TRBD2; v_gene: TRBV27; j_gene: TRBJ2-3; CDR3aa: ATSRTSGRTDTQY
len: 10; d_gene: NA; v_gene: TRBV6-1; j_gene: TRBJ2-7; CDR3aa: ASGGDGPTET
len: 12; d_gene: TRBD2; v_gene: TRBV14; j_gene: TRBJ2-7; CDR3aa: ASSPAGGGYEQY
len: 14; d_gene: TRBD2; v_gene: TRBV9; j_gene: TRBJ2-3; CDR3aa: ASSVVGSGGTDTQY
len: 11; d_gene: TRBD2; v_gene: TRBV13; j_gene: TRBJ2-5; CDR3aa: ATSSGRGETQY
len: 12; d_gene: NA; v_gene: TRBV5-1; j_gene: TRBJ2-3; CDR3aa: ASSLRQDTDTQY
len: 13; d_gene: TRBD1; v_gene: TRBV6-1; j_gene: TRBJ1-1; CDR3aa: ASSPVFDRATEAF
len: 12; d_gene: NA; v_gene: TRBV29-1; j_gene: TRBJ2-6; CDR3aa: SVSSPGGANVLT
len: 11; d_gene: NA; v_gene: TRBV5-6; j_gene: TRBJ2-7; CDR3aa: ASSSDGYGEQY
len: 11; d_gene: NA; v_gene: TRBV7-2; j_gene: TRBJ1-2; CDR3aa: ASSPRPNYGYT
len: 16; d_gene: TRBD2; v_gene: TRBV7-8; j_gene: TRBJ2-4; CDR3aa: ASSLLVAGGVAKNIQY
len: 15; d_gene: TRBD2; v_gene: TRBV14; j_gene: TRBJ2-1; CDR3aa: ASSQELQGLAGNEQF
len: 11; d_gene: NA; v_gene: TRBV6-1; j_gene: TRBJ1-5; CDR3aa: ASSDRVEQPQH
len: 11; d_gene: NA; v_gene: TRBV5-5; j_gene: TRBJ1-5; CDR3aa: ASSLAPPQPQH
len: 14; d_gene: NA; v_gene: TRBV6-5; j_gene: TRBJ1-1; CDR3aa: ASSYSTTSEGTEAF
len: 14; d_gene: TRBD2; v_gene: TRBV19; j_gene: TRBJ2-7; CDR3aa: ASSFTSGASSYEQY
len: 12; d_gene: TRBD1; v_gene: TRBV30; j_gene: TRBJ1-6; CDR3aa: AWSSGQGGSPLH
len: 12; d_gene: NA; v_gene: TRBV5-6; j_gene: TRBJ1-2; CDR3aa: ASSLLGAGYGYT
len: 13; d_gene: NA; v_gene: TRBV11-3; j_gene: TRBJ2-2; CDR3aa: ASSSTGANTGELF
len: 11; d_gene: TRBD1; v_gene: TRBV16; j_gene: TRBJ1-5; CDR3aa: ASSGTGNGPQH
len: 12; d_gene: NA; v_gene: TRBV6-1; j_gene: TRBJ2-3; CDR3aa: ASNLGSMGDTQY
len: 13; d_gene: TRBD1; v_gene: TRBV7-3; j_gene: TRBJ1-5; CDR3aa: ASSLLSRGPQPQH
len: 12; d_gene: NA; v_gene: TRBV5-1; j_gene: TRBJ1-4; CDR3aa: ASSLSEVNEKLF
len: 14; d_gene: TRBD1; v_gene: TRBV9; j_gene: TRBJ1-3; CDR3aa: ASGPGGEGGGNTIY
len: 14; d_gene: TRBD1; v_gene: TRBV15; j_gene: TRBJ1-2; CDR3aa: ATSSPGQGFRYGYT
len: 13; d_gene: NA; v_gene: TRBV4-3; j_gene: TRBJ2-4; CDR3aa: ASSQEGGGGFIQY
len: 11; d_gene: TRBD1; v_gene: TRBV6-5; j_gene: TRBJ2-7; CDR3aa: ASSYRGLDEQY
len: 14; d_gene: NA; v_gene: TRBV6-1; j_gene: TRBJ2-5; CDR3aa: AISESMDRTRKTQY
len: 14; d_gene: TRBD2; v_gene: TRBV30; j_gene: TRBJ2-3; CDR3aa: AWSGLAGGRTDTQY
len: 12; d_gene: NA; v_gene: TRBV5-6; j_gene: TRBJ2-7; CDR3aa: ASSSRAGSYEQY
len: 13; d_gene: NA; v_gene: TRBV16; j_gene: TRBJ1-4; CDR3aa: ASSQFPGTNEKLF
len: 13; d_gene: NA; v_gene: TRBV5-1; j_gene: TRBJ2-2; CDR3aa: ASSLASGINGELF